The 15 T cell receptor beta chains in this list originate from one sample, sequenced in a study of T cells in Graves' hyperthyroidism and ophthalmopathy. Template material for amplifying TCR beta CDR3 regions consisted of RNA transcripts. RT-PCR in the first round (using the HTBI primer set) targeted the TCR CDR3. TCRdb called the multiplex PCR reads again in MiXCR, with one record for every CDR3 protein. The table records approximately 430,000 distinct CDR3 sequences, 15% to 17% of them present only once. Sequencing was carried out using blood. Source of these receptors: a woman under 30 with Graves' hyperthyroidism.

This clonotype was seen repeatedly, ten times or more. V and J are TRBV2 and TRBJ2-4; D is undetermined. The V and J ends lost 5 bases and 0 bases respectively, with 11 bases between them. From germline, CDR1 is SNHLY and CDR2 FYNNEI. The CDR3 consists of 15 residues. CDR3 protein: CASSSVGLAKNIQYF. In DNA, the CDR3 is TGTGCCAGCAGTAGCGTGGGTTTAGCCAAAAACATTCAGTACTTC. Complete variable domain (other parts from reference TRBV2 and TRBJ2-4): EPEVTQTPSHQVTQMGQEVILRCVPISNHLYFYWYRQILGQKVEFLVSFYNNEISEKSEIFDDQFSVERPDGSNFTLKIRSTKLEDSAMYFCASSSVGLAKNIQYFGAGTRLSVL.

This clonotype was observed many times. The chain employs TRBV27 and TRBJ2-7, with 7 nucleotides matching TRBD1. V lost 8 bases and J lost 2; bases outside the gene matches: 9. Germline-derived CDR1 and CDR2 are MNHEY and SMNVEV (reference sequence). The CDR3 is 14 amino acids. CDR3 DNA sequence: TGTGCCAGCGACCTGGGACAGCGACCCTACGAGCAGTACTTC. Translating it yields CASDLGQRPYEQYF.

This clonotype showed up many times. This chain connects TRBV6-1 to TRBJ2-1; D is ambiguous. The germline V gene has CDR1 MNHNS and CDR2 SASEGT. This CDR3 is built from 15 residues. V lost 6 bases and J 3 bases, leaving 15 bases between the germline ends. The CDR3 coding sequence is TGTGCCAGCAGCCCATGGGCATCAGACTACAATGAGCAGTTCTTC. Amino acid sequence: CASSPWASDYNEQFF.

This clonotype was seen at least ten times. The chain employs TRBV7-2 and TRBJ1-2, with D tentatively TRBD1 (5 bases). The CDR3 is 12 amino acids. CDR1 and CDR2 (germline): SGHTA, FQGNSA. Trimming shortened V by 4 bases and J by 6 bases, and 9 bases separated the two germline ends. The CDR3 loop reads CASSSGGDGYTF. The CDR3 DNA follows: TGTGCCAGCAGCTCCGGGGGGGATGGCTACACCTTC.

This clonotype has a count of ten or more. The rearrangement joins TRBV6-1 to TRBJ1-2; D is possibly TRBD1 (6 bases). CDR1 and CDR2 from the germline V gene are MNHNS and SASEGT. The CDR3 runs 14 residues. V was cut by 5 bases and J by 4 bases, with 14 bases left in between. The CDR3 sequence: CASSSLGGFYGYTF. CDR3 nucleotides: TGTGCCAGCAGTTCCTTAGGGGGGTTCTATGGCTACACCTTC.

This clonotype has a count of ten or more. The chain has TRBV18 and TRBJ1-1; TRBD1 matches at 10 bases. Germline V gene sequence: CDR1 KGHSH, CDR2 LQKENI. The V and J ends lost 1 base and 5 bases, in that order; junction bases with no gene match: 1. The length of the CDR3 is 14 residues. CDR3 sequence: CASSPLGQGTEAFF. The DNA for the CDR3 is TGTGCCAGCTCACCACTGGGACAGGGGACTGAAGCTTTCTTT.

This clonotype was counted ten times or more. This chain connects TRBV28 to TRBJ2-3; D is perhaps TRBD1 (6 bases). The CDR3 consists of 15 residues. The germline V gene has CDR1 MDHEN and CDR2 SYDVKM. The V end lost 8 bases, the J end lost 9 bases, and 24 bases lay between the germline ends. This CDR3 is CASRFLNRAWDTQYF. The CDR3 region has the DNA TGTGCCAGCCGATTCTTAAACAGGGCGTGGGACACGCAGTATTTT.

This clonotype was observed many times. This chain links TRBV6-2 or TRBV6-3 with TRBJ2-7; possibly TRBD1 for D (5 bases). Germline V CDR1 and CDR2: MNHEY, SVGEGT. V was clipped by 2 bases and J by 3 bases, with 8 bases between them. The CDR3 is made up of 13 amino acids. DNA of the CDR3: TGTGCCAGCAGTTACGGGGCCAACTACGAGCAGTACTTC. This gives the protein CASSYGANYEQYF.

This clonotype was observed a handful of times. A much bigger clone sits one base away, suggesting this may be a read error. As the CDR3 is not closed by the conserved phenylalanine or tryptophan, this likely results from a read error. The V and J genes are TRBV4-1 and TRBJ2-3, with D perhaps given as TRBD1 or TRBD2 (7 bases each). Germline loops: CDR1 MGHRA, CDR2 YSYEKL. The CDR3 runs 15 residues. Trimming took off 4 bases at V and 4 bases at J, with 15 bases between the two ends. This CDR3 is CASSLDRAGADTQYS. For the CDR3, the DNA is TGCGCCAGCAGCCTCGACAGGGCGGGAGCAGATACGCAGTATTCT.

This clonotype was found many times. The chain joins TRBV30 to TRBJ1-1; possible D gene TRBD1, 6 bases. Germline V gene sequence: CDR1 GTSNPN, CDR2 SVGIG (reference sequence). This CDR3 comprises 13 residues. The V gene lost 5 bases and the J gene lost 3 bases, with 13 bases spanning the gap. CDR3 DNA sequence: TGTGCCTGGGCTCGTGGGGGCCACACTGAAGCTTTCTTT. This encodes CAWARGGHTEAFF.

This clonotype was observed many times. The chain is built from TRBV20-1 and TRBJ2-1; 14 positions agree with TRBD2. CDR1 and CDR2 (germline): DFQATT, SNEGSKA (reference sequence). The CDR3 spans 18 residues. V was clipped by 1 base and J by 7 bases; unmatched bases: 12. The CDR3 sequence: CSARGGLAGEWSRNEQFF. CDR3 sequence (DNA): TGCAGTGCTAGAGGGGGACTAGCGGGAGAATGGTCGAGAAATGAGCAGTTCTTC.

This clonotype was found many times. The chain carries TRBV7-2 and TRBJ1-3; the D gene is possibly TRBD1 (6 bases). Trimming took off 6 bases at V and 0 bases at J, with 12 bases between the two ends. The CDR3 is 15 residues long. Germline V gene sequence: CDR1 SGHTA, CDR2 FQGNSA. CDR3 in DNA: TGTGCCAGCAGTTTCCAGACAGGCTCTGGAAACACCATATATTTT. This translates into CASSFQTGSGNTIYF.

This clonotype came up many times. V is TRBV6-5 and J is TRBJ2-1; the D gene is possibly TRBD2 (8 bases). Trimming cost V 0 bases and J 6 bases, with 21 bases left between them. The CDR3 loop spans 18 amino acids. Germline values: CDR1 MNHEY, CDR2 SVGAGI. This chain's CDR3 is CASSYSGGGQGGRNEQFF. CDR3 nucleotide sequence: TGTGCCAGCAGTTACTCCGGGGGGGGGCAGGGGGGTCGCAATGAGCAGTTCTTC.

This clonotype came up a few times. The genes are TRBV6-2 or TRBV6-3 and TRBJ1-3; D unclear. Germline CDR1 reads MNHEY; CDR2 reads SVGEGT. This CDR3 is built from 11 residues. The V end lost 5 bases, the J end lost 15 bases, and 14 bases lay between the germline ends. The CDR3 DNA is TGTGCCAGCAGTCCCAGCACCGAGGAATATTTT. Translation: CASSPSTEEYF.

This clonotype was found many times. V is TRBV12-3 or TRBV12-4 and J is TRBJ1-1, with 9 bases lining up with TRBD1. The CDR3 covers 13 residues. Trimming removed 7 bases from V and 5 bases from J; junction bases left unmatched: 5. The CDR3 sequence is CASTGQGRTEAFF. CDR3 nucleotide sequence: TGTGCCAGCACCGGACAGGGGAGAACTGAAGCTTTCTTT.